This TCR beta chain came from a study of graft-versus-host responses after intestinal transplantation. Concerning this clone itself: Its cognate antigen is unknown.

The method was immunoSEQ multiplex PCR; TCRdb's version includes in-frame clones alone and lacks a portion of them. The table includes 50,000 to 75,000 clones, 85% to 95% detected once. This sample comprised unstimulated CD4+ T cells sorted from spleen or lymph node cells, obtained before transplant. The TCR originated in a human donor who was the organ donor for an intestinal transplant.

CDR3 region: CASSLQGALGNTIYF. CDR3 DNA: TGTGCCAGCAGCCTACAGGGGGCGCTGGGAAACACCATATATTTT. The chain is built from TRBV28 and TRBJ1-3; 9 nucleotides line up with TRBD1. V lost 6 bases and J lost 4; bases outside the gene matches: 7. The CDR3 is 15 amino acids. In germline, CDR1 is MDHEN, CDR2 SYDVKM. Filled out from reference TRBV28 and TRBJ1-3, the complete variable domain reads DVKVTQSSRYLVKRTGEKVFLECVQDMDHENMFWYRQDPGLGLRLIYFSYDVKMKEKGDIPEGYSVSREKKERFSLILESASTNQTSMYLCASSLQGALGNTIYFGEGSWLTVV.